The 27 T cell receptor beta chains in this list originate from one sample, sequenced in a study of cytomegalovirus exposure and HLA in healthy donors. A multiplex PCR was run with 60 Vbeta primers and 13 Jbeta primers. The table came from immunoSEQ multiplex PCR; TCRdb's copy has only in-frame clones and leaves some out. Of roughly 150,000 clones in the sample, roughly 85% were seen once. The specimen was PBMCs. The receptors originated from a middle-aged man in good health and CMV-seropositive.

The chain is built from TRBV27 and TRBJ2-2; 13 nucleotides agree with TRBD2. CDR1 and CDR2 (germline): MNHEY, SMNVEV (reference sequence). The CDR3 is 19 amino acids. V dropped 4 bases and J dropped 6; count of bases not matched to a gene: 14. The CDR3 sequence is CASSWAGGTSGTFAGELFF. The CDR3 DNA is TGTGCCAGCAGTTGGGCCGGGGGGACTAGCGGGACTTTTGCCGGGGAGCTGTTTTTT.

V usage is TRBV27 and J usage is TRBJ1-2; the D gene is possibly TRBD1 (5 bases). CDR1 MNHEY and CDR2 SMNVEV come from the germline V gene (reference sequence). Trimming removed 5 bases at V and 3 bases at J, with 22 bases between. The CDR3 sequence is 17 residues long. In nucleotides, the CDR3 is TGTGCCAGCAGTCCGGAGGGGACGCATCTGCTATACTATGGCTACACCTTC. Amino acids: CASSPEGTHLLYYGYTF.

V and J are TRBV28 and TRBJ2-3; D gene uncertain. CDR3 length: 14 amino acids. Germline-derived CDR1 and CDR2 are MDHEN and SYDVKM. V dropped 3 bases and J dropped 9 bases, with 16 bases sitting between them. The CDR3 bases are TGTGCCAGCAGTTTCGCCCAGCTTCTCGGGACGCAGTATTTT. This translates into CASSFAQLLGTQYF. The variable domain in full, completed from reference TRBV28 and TRBJ2-3, reads DVKVTQSSRYLVKRTGEKVFLECVQDMDHENMFWYRQDPGLGLRLIYFSYDVKMKEKGDIPEGYSVSREKKERFSLILESASTNQTSMYLCASSFAQLLGTQYFGPGTRLTVL.

The rearrangement links TRBV27 to TRBJ2-5, with 10 bases aligning to TRBD2. The germline gives CDR1 MNHEY, CDR2 SMNVEV (reference sequence). Losses at the gene ends were 8 bases for V and 6 bases for J; bases not matched to a gene: 3. CDR3 length: 12 residues. The CDR3 region has the DNA TGTGCCAGCGGAGCGGGGGGGAAGACCCAGTACTTC. Its translation is CASGAGGKTQYF.

The CDR3 loop reads CASSLVTGGTEAFF. The CDR3 region has the DNA TGCGCCAGCAGCTTGGTTACAGGGGGCACTGAAGCTTTCTTT. The chain combines TRBV5-1 with TRBJ1-1; 8 positions match TRBD1. The germline V gene has CDR1 SGHRS and CDR2 YFSETQ. The V and J ends lost 0 bases and 4 bases, in that order; junction bases with no gene match: 2. CDR3 length equals 14 residues. Full variable domain (rest looked up from reference TRBV5-1 and TRBJ1-1): KAGVTQTPRYLIKTRGQQVTLSCSPISGHRSVSWYQQTPGQGLQFLFEYFSETQRNKGNFPGRFSGRQFSNSRSEMNVSTLELGDSALYLCASSLVTGGTEAFFGQGTRLTVV.

Details on this clone: Different DNA sequences within this sample yield the same CDR3. The chain recombines TRBV29-1 with TRBJ1-2; D ambiguous. Trimming took 3 bases from V and 5 from J, leaving 7 bases between them. The CDR3 sequence is 11 residues long. Germline V lookup: CDR1 SQVTM, CDR2 ANQGSEA. The CDR3 loop is CSVETGYGYTF. The CDR3 region has the DNA TGCAGCGTTGAGACGGGGTATGGCTACACCTTC.

This clone has a single count. The gene calls are TRBV18 and TRBJ1-2; D unresolved. Trimming took 4 bases from V and 4 from J, leaving 13 bases between them. This CDR3 spans 14 amino acids. Germline CDR1 reads KGHSH; CDR2 reads LQKENI. This CDR3 reads CASSLETNSYGYTF. CDR3 bases: TGTGCCAGCTCACTGGAGACCAACTCCTATGGCTACACCTTC. Filled out from reference TRBV18 and TRBJ1-2, the complete variable domain reads NAGVMQNPRHLVRRRGQEARLRCSPMKGHSHVYWYRQLPEEGLKFMVYLQKENIIDESGMPKERFSAEFPKEGPSILRIQQVVRGDSAAYFCASSLETNSYGYTFGSGTRLTVV.

This clone was seen more than once but under ten times. CDR3 residues: CASSTRLAGGVYNEQFF. In nucleotides, the CDR3 is TGTGCCAGCAGCACCCGACTAGCGGGAGGGGTCTACAATGAGCAGTTCTTC. The genes are TRBV9 and TRBJ2-1; 14 nucleotides line up with TRBD2. This CDR3 region has 17 residues. J lost 3 bases, V lost 4 bases, and 6 bases had no gene match. From germline, CDR1 is SGDLS and CDR2 YYNGEE.

The J gene is TRBJ2-1, the V gene TRBV27; TRBD2 agrees at 13 bases. V trimming: 4 bases; J trimming: 0 bases; junction bases outside the gene matches: 3. The CDR3 runs to 17 residues. Germline V gene sequence: CDR1 MNHEY, CDR2 SMNVEV (reference sequence). The CDR3 sequence: CASSSWTSGSSYNEQFF. CDR3 nucleotides: TGTGCCAGCAGTTCCTGGACTAGCGGGAGCTCCTACAATGAGCAGTTCTTC.

This rearrangement joins TRBV29-1 to TRBJ1-4; D gene uncertain. Germline values: CDR1 SQVTM, CDR2 ANQGSEA. V was trimmed by 5 bases and J by 3 bases, leaving 13 bases between them. The CDR3 loop spans 14 amino acids. The CDR3 protein is CSVRGQAANEKLFF. The CDR3 DNA reads as TGCAGCGTTCGCGGGCAGGCAGCTAATGAAAAACTGTTTTTT.

This chain uses TRBV6-4 with TRBJ1-5; D not resolved. Trimming removed 0 bases from V and 3 bases from J, with 12 bases in between. Per germline, CDR1 MRHNA and CDR2 SNTAGT. The CDR3 is 16 residues long. CDR3 in amino acids: CASSDSRPFPNQPQHF. CDR3 coding DNA: TGTGCCAGCAGTGACTCGAGGCCCTTCCCCAATCAGCCCCAGCATTTT.

V usage is TRBV19 and J usage is TRBJ2-1; the match to TRBD2 covers 13 bases. This CDR3 has 17 amino acids. CDR1 LNHDA and CDR2 SQIVND come from the germline V gene (reference sequence). Trimming cost V 5 bases and J 3 bases; bases outside gene matches: 7. The CDR3 bases are TGTGCCAGTAGTGACCCCGGGACTAGCGGGATCTACAATGAGCAGTTCTTC. It specifies CASSDPGTSGIYNEQFF.

The genes are TRBV4-1 and TRBJ2-3; 7 bases match TRBD2. V gave up 4 bases and J gave up 2 bases; unmatched junction bases: 9. In germline, CDR1 is MGHRA, CDR2 YSYEKL. The CDR3 spans 16 residues. CDR3 bases: TGCGCCAGCAGCCCTTTTGCTAGCGGTTTCACAGATACGCAGTATTTT. Protein: CASSPFASGFTDTQYF.

The CDR3 here is CASTAGTGETEAFF. CDR3 coding DNA: TGTGCCAGCACCGCCGGGACAGGGGAGACTGAAGCTTTCTTT. V and J are TRBV2 and TRBJ1-1, with TRBD1 matching over 10 bases. CDR3 size: 14 residues. The germline V gene has CDR1 SNHLY and CDR2 FYNNEI. J was trimmed by 5 bases and V by 7 bases; bases with no gene match: 7.

This CDR3 is CASSLRTSGSKEQYF. In DNA form, the CDR3 reads TGTGCCAGCAGTTTACGGACTAGCGGGAGTAAGGAGCAGTACTTC. V usage is TRBV28 and J usage is TRBJ2-7; 13 bases are a match to TRBD2. Looked up from germline, CDR1 is MDHEN and CDR2 is SYDVKM. V was pared by 2 bases and J by 7 bases, with 5 bases of the junction left unmatched. This CDR3 is built from 15 residues.

This chain joins TRBV7-9 and TRBJ2-1; TRBD2 aligns across 9 bases. The CDR3 totals 13 residues. Germline V gives CDR1 SEHNR, CDR2 FQNEAQ (reference sequence). After removal of 5 bases from V and 9 bases from J, the junction contained 5 bases not matched to a gene. CDR3 DNA: TGTGCCAGCAGCCTTAGCGGGAGAGGTGAGCAGTTCTTC. It codes for CASSLSGRGEQFF. Complete variable domain (other parts from reference TRBV7-9 and TRBJ2-1): DTGVSQNPRHKITKRGQNVTFRCDPISEHNRLYWYRQTLGQGPEFLTYFQNEAQLEKSRLLSDRFSAERPKGSFSTLEIQRTEQGDSAMYLCASSLSGRGEQFFGPGTRLTVL.

This chain uses TRBV2 with TRBJ2-3; D is undetermined. The CDR3 is made up of 11 amino acids. V was cut by 6 bases and J by 3 bases, with 4 bases left in between. The germline V gene encodes CDR1 SNHLY and CDR2 FYNNEI. CDR3 nucleotide sequence: TGTGCCAGCAGAGAGACAGATACGCAGTATTTT. It encodes CASRETDTQYF. Full variable domain (rest looked up from reference TRBV2 and TRBJ2-3): EPEVTQTPSHQVTQMGQEVILRCVPISNHLYFYWYRQILGQKVEFLVSFYNNEISEKSEIFDDQFSVERPDGSNFTLKIRSTKLEDSAMYFCASRETDTQYFGPGTRLTVL.

This chain connects TRBV28 to TRBJ2-1; D uncertain. The CDR3 runs to 13 residues. The germline V gene has CDR1 MDHEN and CDR2 SYDVKM. With 6 bases removed from V and 5 bases from J, the gap between germline ends came to 11 bases. CDR3 sequence: CASRRTVNNEQFF. The DNA for the CDR3 is TGTGCCAGCAGACGTACAGTTAACAATGAGCAGTTCTTC.

V and J are TRBV7-9 and TRBJ1-2; D gene uncertain. Germline V gene lookup returns CDR1 SEHNR and CDR2 FQNEAQ (reference sequence). V lost 5 bases and J lost 7, with 11 bases in between. The CDR3 runs 12 residues. The CDR3 region has the DNA TGTGCCAGCAGCCCCGGAGGCGGTGGCTACACCTTC. Translating gives CASSPGGGGYTF.

CDR3: CASSVAVGAAYEQYF. In nucleotides, the CDR3 is TGTGCCAGCAGCGTAGCTGTGGGGGCCGCCTACGAGCAGTACTTC. J is TRBJ2-7 and V is TRBV9, with D possibly being TRBD1 (6 bases). The length of the CDR3 is 15 residues. Germline V gene sequence: CDR1 SGDLS, CDR2 YYNGEE. Trimming shortened V by 0 bases and J by 2 bases, and 12 bases separated the two germline ends.

The chain uses TRBV6-1 and TRBJ2-5, with 7 nucleotides matching TRBD1. This CDR3 contains 17 residues. Germline V gene data show CDR1 as MNHNS and CDR2 as SASEGT. V lost 3 bases to trimming and J lost 2 bases; unmatched junction nucleotides: 12. CDR3 bases: TGTGCCAGCAGTGATTTAGTCGACGACAGGGTACAAGAGACCCAGTACTTC. This sequence encodes CASSDLVDDRVQETQYF.

This clone was counted only a few times. The rearrangement uses TRBV29-1 and TRBJ2-7; 11 positions agree with TRBD2. CDR1 and CDR2 from the germline V gene are SQVTM and ANQGSEA. With 7 bases clipped from V and 5 bases from J, the junction kept 7 bases outside the gene matches. The CDR3 totals 13 residues. The CDR3 sequence: CSGLSGRANEQYF. The CDR3 DNA follows: TGCAGCGGACTTAGCGGGAGGGCCAACGAGCAGTACTTC.

This chain connects TRBV7-7 to TRBJ2-3; TRBD2 agrees at 7 bases. Germline CDR1 reads SSHAT; CDR2 reads FNYEAQ (reference sequence). The CDR3 covers 13 residues. The CDR3 sequence is CASGGSVADTQYF. The CDR3 DNA reads TGTGCTAGCGGCGGGAGTGTCGCAGATACGCAGTATTTT.

This clone was counted between two and nine times. CDR3 DNA sequence: TGCGCCAGCAGCCCCGGGGGAGGCAATCAGCCCCAGCATTTT. Protein: CASSPGGGNQPQHF. The rearrangement links TRBV5-1 to TRBJ1-5; TRBD1 is a possible D gene (5 bases). The CDR3 is made up of 14 amino acids. Trimming shortened V by 4 bases and J by 2 bases, and 10 bases separated the two germline ends. Germline V gene lookup returns CDR1 SGHRS and CDR2 YFSETQ.

The table lists this clone with a few counts. V gene TRBV19 combines with J gene TRBJ2-7; TRBD2 aligns across 9 bases. The CDR3 contains 12 residues. Germline V lookup: CDR1 LNHDA, CDR2 SQIVND (reference sequence). V shed 5 bases and J 7 bases; nucleotides not matched to a gene: 3. For the CDR3, the DNA is TGTGCCAGTAGTCCCCTAGCGGGGGAGCAGTACTTC. This codes for CASSPLAGEQYF.

This clone was counted only a few times. CDR3 coding DNA: TGCGCCAGCAGCGGACAGGGGGTGGCAAATGAGCAGTTCTTC. Its protein product is CASSGQGVANEQFF. The rearrangement joins TRBV5-1 to TRBJ2-1, with TRBD1 identical over 10 bases. Germline CDR1 reads SGHRS; CDR2 reads YFSETQ. The CDR3 length is 14 residues. Trimming cost V 4 bases and J 7 bases; bases outside gene matches: 5.

The chain employs TRBV7-6 and TRBJ2-1, with 7 bases fitting TRBD2. The CDR3 totals 17 residues. The V gene end was trimmed by 2 bases and the J gene end by 2 bases; junction bases not matched to a gene: 9. Looked up from germline, CDR1 is SGHVS and CDR2 is FNYEAQ. Written as DNA, the CDR3 is TGTGCCAGCAGCTTAAGCCGGGGCGGGAGAACCTACAATGAGCAGTTCTTC. It translates to CASSLSRGGRTYNEQFF.